This T cell receptor beta chain came from a study of beta chain features in type 1 diabetes. The V gene's germline CDR1 is SQVTM and CDR2 ANQGSEA. There are 13 residues in the CDR3. Trimming took off 4 bases at V and 4 bases at J, with 13 bases between the two ends. Concerning this clone itself: Its cognate antigen is unknown.

Expressed TCRB transcripts were sequenced because the isolated RNA had all been reverse transcribed beforehand. Only in-frame clones appear in the TCRdb table, and some are missing; sequencing was by immunoSEQ multiplex PCR. This sample has about 360,000 clones, with around 12% found just once. Findings and caveats of the study: Type 1 diabetes patients showed a moderate but significant shortening of TCRB CDR3s in all four CD4+ subsets. In comparison with healthy donors, patients had naive, central memory and Treg TCRB repertoires that appeared more similar.

This TCR derives from a man aged 18 to 30 in good health. V usage is TRBV29-1 and J usage is TRBJ2-5, with D perhaps TRBD2 (6 bases). What was sequenced was naive CD4+ T cells from blood. This chain's CDR3 is CSVVSGGAETQYF. Here the CDR3 DNA reads TGCAGCGTTGTGTCCGGGGGAGCAGAGACCCAGTACTTC.